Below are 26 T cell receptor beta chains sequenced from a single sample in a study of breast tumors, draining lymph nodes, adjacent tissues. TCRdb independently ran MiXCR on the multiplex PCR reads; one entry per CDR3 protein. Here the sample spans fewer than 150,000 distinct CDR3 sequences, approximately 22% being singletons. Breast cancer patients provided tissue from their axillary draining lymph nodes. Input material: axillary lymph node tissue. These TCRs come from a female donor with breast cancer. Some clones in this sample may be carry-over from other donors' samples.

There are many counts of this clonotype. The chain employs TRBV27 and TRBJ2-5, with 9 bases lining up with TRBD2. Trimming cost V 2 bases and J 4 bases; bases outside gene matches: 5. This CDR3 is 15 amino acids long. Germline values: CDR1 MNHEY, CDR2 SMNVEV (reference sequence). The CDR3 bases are TGTGCCAGCAGTTTACGAGGAGCGGGGGGAGAGACCCAGTACTTC. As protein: CASSLRGAGGETQYF.

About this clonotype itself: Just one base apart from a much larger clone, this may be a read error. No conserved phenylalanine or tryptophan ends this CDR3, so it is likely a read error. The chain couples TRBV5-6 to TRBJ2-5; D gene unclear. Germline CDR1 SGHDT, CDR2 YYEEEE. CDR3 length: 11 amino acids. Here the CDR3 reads CVGRAPETQYS. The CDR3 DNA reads TGTGTGGGAAGGGCCCCAGAGACCCAGTACTCC.

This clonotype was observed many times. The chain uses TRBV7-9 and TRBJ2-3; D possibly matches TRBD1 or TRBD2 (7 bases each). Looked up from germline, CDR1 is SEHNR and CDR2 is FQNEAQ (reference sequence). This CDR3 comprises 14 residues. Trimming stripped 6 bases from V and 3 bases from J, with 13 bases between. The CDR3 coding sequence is TGTGCCAGCAGTTCAGGGGGGGGGACAGATACGCAGTATTTT. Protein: CASSSGGGTDTQYF.

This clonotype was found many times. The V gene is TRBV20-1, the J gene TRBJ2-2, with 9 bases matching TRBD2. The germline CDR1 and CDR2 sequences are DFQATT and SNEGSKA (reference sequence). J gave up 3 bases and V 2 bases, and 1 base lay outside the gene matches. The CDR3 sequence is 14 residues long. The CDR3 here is CSARLAGYTGELFF. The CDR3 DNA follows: TGCAGTGCTAGACTAGCGGGGTACACCGGGGAGCTGTTTTTT.

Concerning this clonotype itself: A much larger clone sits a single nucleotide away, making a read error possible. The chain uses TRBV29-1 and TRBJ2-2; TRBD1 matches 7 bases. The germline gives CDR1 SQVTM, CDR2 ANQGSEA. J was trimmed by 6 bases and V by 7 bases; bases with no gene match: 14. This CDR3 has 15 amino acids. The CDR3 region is CSGRKGAPPSGELFF. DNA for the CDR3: TGCAGCGGCAGAAAGGGGGCCCCCCCGTCCGGGGAGCTGTTTTTT.

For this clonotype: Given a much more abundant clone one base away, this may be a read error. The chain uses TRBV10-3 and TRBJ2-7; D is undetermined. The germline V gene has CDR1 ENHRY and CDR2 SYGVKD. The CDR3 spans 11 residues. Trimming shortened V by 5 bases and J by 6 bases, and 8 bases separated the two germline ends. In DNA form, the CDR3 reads TGTGCCATCAGTTACACTGGCGAGCAGTACTTC. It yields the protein CAISYTGEQYF.

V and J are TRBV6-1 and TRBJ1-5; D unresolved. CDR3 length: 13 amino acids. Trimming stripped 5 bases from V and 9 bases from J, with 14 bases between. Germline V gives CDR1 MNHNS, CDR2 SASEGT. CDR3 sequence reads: CASSPRSLGPQHF. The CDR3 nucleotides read TGTGCCAGCAGTCCACGGAGTTTAGGGCCCCAGCATTTT.

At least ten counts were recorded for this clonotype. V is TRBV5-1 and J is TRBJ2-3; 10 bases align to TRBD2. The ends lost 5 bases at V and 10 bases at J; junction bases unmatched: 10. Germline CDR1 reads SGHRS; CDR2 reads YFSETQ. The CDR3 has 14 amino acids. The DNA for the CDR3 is TGCGCCAGCAGTGAGAGCGGGAGGGCCGATCCGCAGTATTTT. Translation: CASSESGRADPQYF.

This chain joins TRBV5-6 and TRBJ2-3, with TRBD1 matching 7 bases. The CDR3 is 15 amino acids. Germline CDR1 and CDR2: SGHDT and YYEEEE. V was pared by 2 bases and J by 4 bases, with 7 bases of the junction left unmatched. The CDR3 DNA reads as TGTGCCAGCAGCTTAGTACAGGGGTATCCAGATACGCAGTATTTT. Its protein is CASSLVQGYPDTQYF.

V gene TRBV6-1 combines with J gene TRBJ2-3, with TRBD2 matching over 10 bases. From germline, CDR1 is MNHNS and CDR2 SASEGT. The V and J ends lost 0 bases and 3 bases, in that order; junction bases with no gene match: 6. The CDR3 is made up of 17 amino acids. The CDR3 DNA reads TGTGCCAGCAGTGAAGCGACTAGCGGGTGGGAAACAGATACGCAGTATTTT. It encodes CASSEATSGWETDTQYF.

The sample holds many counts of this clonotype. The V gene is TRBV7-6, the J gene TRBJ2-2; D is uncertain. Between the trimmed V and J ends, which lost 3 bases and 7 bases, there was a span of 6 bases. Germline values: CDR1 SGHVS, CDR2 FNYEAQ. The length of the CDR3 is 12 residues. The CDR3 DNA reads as TGTGCCAGCAGCTTTTTTGGCGGGGAGCTGTTTTTT. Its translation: CASSFFGGELFF.

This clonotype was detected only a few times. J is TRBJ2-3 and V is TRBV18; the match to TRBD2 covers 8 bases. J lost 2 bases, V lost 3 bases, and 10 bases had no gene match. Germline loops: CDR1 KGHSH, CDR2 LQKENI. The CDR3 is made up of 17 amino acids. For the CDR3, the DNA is TGTGCCAGCTCACCTCCCCTGAAGCGGGGGATCACAGATACGCAGTATTTT. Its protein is CASSPPLKRGITDTQYF.

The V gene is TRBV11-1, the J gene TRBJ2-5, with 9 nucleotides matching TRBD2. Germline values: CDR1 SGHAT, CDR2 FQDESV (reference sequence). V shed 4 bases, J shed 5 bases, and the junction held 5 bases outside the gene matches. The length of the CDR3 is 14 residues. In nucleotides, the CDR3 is TGTGCCAGCAGCTCTAGCGGGATTAGCGAGACCCAGTACTTC. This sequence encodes CASSSSGISETQYF.

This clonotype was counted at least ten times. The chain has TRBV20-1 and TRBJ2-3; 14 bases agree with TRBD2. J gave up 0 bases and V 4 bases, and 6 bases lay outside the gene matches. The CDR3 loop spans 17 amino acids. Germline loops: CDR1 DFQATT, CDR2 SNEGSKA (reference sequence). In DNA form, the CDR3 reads TGCAGTGCTACCGGACTAGCGGGAGGCCCCAGCACAGATACGCAGTATTTT. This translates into CSATGLAGGPSTDTQYF.

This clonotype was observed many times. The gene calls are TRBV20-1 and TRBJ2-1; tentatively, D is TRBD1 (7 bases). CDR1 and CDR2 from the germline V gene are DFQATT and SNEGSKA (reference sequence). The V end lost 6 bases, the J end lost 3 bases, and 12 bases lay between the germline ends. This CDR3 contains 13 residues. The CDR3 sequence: CSAAGQHYNEQFF. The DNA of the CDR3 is TGCAGTGCCGCGGGACAGCACTACAATGAGCAGTTCTTC.

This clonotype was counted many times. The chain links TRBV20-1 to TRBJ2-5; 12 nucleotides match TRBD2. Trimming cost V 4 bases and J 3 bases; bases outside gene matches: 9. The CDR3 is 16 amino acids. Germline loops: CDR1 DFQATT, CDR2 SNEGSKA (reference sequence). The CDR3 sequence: CSATPPSGRAKETQYF. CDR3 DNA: TGCAGTGCTACCCCTCCTAGCGGGAGGGCCAAAGAGACCCAGTACTTC.

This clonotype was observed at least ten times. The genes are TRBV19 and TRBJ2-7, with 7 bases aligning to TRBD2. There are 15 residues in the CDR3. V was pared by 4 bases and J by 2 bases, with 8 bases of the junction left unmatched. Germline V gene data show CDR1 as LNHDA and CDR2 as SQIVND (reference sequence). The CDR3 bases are TGTGCCAGTAGTAGCAAGCGGGATGGGACCTACGAGCAGTACTTC. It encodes CASSSKRDGTYEQYF.

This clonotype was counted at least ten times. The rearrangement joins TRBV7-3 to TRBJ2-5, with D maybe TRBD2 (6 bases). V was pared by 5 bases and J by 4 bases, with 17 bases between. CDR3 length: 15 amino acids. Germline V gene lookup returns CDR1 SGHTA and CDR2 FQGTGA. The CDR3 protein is CASSISGNWGETQYF. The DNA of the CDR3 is TGTGCCAGCAGCATTAGCGGTAACTGGGGAGAGACCCAGTACTTC.

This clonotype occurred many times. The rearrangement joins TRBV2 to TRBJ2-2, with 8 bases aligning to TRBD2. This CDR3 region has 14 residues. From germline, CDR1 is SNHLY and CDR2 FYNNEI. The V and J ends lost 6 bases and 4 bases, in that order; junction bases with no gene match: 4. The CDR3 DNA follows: TGTGCCAGCAGGCCGGGACTAGTCACCGGGGAGCTGTTTTTT. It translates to CASRPGLVTGELFF.

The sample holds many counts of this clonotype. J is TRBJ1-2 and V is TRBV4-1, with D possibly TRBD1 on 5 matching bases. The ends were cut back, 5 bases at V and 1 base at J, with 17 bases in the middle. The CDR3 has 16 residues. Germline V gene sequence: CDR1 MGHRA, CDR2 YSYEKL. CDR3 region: CASSTTGQSVNYGYTF. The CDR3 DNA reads TGCGCCAGCAGCACCACGGGGCAGAGCGTTAACTATGGCTACACCTTC.

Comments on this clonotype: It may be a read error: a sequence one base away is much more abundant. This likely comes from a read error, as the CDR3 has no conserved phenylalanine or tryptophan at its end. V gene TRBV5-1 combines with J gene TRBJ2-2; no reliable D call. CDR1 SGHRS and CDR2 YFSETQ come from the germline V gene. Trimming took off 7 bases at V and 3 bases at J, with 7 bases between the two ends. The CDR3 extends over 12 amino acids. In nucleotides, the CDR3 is TGCGCCAGCTCCCCCCACACCGGGGAGCTGTTTCTT. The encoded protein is CASSPHTGELFL.

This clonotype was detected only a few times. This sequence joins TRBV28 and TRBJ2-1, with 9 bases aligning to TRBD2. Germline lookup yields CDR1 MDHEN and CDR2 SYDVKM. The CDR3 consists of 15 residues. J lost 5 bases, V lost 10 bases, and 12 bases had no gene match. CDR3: CATRLAVDWHNEQFF. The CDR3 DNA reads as TGTGCCACGAGACTAGCGGTTGACTGGCACAATGAGCAGTTCTTC.

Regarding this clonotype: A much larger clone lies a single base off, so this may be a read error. The CDR3 nucleotides are TGTGCCAGCGCACCTCGGACAGGGGCTTACGAGCAGTACTTC. Its translation: CASAPRTGAYEQYF. The chain links TRBV18 to TRBJ2-7; 9 bases map to TRBD1. This CDR3 is built from 14 residues. Germline CDR1 and CDR2: KGHSH and LQKENI.

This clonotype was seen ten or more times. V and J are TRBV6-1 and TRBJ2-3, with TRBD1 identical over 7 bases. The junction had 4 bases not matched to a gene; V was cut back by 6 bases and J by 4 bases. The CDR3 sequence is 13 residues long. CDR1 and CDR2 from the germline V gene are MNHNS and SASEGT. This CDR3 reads CASSRGRADTQYF. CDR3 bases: TGTGCCAGCAGCAGGGGGAGAGCAGATACGCAGTATTTT.

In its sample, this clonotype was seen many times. CDR3 region: CASSQGPTSGFDIQYF. Written as DNA, the CDR3 is TGCGCCAGCAGCCAAGGCCCTACTAGCGGATTTGACATTCAGTACTTC. The gene calls are TRBV4-1 and TRBJ2-4, with 8 bases matching TRBD2. V lost 1 base to trimming and J lost 8 bases; unmatched junction nucleotides: 10. Germline V gene data show CDR1 as MGHRA and CDR2 as YSYEKL. The CDR3 covers 16 residues.

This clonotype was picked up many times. CDR3 in DNA: TGTGCCAGCAGAACACGAAACTATGGCTACACCTTC. Its translation: CASRTRNYGYTF. The V gene is TRBV27, the J gene TRBJ1-2; no firm D call. From germline, CDR1 is MNHEY and CDR2 SMNVEV (reference sequence). The CDR3 sequence is 12 residues long. Between the trimmed V and J ends, which lost 6 bases and 2 bases, there was a span of 7 bases.